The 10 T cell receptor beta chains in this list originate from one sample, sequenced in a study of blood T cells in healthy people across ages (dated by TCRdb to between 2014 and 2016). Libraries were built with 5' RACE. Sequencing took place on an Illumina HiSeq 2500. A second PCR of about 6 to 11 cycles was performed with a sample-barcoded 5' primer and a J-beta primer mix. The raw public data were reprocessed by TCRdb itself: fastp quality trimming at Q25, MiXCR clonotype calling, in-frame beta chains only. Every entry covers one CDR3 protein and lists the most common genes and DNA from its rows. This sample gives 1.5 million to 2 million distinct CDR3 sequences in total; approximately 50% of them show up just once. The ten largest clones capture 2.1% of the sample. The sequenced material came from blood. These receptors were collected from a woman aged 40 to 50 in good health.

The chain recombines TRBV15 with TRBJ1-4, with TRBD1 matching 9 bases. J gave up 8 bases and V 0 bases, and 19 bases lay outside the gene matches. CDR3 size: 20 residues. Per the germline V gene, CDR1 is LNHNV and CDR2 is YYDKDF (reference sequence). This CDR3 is CATSRDGGQGPGEDSEKLFF. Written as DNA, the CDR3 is TGTGCCACCAGCAGAGACGGAGGACAGGGGCCCGGGGAGGACTCGGAAAAACTGTTTTTT.

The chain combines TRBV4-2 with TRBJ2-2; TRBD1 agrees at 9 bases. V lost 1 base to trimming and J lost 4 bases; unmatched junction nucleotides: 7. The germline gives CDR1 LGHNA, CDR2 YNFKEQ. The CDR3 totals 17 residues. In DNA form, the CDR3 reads TGTGCCAGCAGCCAAGGCTTGGACAGGGGATTCACCGGGGAGCTGTTTTTT. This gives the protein CASSQGLDRGFTGELFF.

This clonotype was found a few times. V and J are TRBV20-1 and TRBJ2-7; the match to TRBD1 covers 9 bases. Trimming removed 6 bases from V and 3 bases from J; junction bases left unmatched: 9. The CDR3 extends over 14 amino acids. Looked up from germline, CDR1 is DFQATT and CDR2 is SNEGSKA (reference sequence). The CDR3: CSATPGQGNYEQYF. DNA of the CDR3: TGCAGTGCCACACCGGGACAGGGAAACTACGAGCAGTACTTC.

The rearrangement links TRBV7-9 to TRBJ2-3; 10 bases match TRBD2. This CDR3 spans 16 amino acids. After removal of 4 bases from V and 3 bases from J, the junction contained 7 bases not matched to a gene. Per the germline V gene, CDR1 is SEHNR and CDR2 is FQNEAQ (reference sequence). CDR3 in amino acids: CASSSRLAGNTDTQYF. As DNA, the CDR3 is TGTGCCAGCAGCTCCAGACTAGCGGGTAATACAGATACGCAGTATTTT.

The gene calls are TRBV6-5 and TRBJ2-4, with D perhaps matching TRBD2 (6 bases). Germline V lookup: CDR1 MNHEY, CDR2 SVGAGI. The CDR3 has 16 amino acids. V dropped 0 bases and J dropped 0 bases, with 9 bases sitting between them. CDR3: CASSYSGGQAKNIQYF. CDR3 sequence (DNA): TGTGCCAGCAGTTACTCGGGAGGTCAAGCCAAAAACATTCAGTACTTC.

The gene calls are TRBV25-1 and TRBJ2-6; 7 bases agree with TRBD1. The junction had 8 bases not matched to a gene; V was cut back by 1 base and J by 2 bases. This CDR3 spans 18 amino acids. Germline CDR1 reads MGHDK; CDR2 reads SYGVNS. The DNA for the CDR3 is TGTGCCAGCAGTGAATCGCTAGGAACAGGGGCTGGGGCCAACGTCCTGACTTTC. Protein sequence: CASSESLGTGAGANVLTF.

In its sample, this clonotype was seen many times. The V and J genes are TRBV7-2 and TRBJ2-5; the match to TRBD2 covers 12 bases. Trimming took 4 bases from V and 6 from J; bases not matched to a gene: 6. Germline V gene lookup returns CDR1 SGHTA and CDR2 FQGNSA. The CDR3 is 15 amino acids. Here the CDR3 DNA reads TGTGCCAGCAGCTCTGCACTAGCGGGGGGAAAGACCCAGTACTTC. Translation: CASSSALAGGKTQYF.

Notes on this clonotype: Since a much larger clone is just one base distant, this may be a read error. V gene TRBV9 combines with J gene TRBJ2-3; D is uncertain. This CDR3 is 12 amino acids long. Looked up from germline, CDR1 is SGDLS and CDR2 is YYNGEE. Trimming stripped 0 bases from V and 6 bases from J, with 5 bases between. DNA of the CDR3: TGTGCCAGCAGCGTAGTGGAGGATACGCAGTATTTT. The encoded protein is CASSVVEDTQYF.

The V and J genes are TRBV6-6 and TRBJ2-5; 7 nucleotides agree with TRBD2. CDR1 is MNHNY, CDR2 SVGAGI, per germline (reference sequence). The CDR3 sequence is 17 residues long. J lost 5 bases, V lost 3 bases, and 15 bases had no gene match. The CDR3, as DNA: TGTGCCAGCAGTTATCCCCTCGGACTAGAGGGCGTGGAGACCCAGTACTTC. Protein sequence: CASSYPLGLEGVETQYF.

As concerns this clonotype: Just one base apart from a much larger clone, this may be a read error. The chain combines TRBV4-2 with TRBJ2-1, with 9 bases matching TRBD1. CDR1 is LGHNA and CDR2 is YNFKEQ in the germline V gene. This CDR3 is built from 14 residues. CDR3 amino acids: CPSRRDRDSNEQFF. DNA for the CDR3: TGTCCCAGCCGCCGGGACAGGGACTCAAATGAGCAGTTCTTC.